The 19 T cell receptor beta chains given below trace back to one sample, sequenced in a study of cytomegalovirus exposure and HLA in healthy donors. Researchers ran the PCR with 60 Vbeta and 13 Jbeta primers. Sequencing used immunoSEQ multiplex PCR; TCRdb keeps in-frame clones, though not all of them. The profile shows about 85,000 clones, roughly 80% of them singletons. The sequencing input was PBMCs. Receptors were obtained from a man aged 50 to 59 in good health and CMV-seropositive.

The chain links TRBV28 to TRBJ1-5; D is unresolved. In germline, CDR1 is MDHEN, CDR2 SYDVKM. The CDR3 length is 12 residues. V shed 2 bases and J shed 8 bases, with 7 bases lying between them. The CDR3 DNA reads as TGTGCCAGCAGTTTACTAGGAGAGCCCCAGCATTTT. This codes for CASSLLGEPQHF.

This chain uses TRBV11-2 with TRBJ2-2; D perhaps matches TRBD1 (6 bases). V lost 5 bases, J lost 2 bases, and 12 bases lay in between. CDR3 length equals 15 residues. CDR1 is SGHAT and CDR2 is FQNNGV in the germline V gene. The CDR3 spells CASSRDRSNTGELFF. The CDR3, as DNA: TGTGCCAGCAGCCGCGACAGGTCCAACACCGGGGAGCTGTTTTTT.

The V call is TRBV30, the J call TRBJ2-5; 10 positions agree with TRBD2. The germline V gene has CDR1 GTSNPN and CDR2 SVGIG (reference sequence). With V trimmed by 3 bases and J by 5 bases, 15 bases remained unmatched. This CDR3 has 17 residues. The CDR3 here is CAWRYPHSGRWGETQYF. As DNA, the CDR3 is TGTGCCTGGAGGTATCCCCATAGCGGGAGGTGGGGGGAGACCCAGTACTTC.

The J gene is TRBJ2-6, the V gene TRBV6-1, with TRBD1 matching 7 bases. This CDR3 spans 15 amino acids. Looked up from germline, CDR1 is MNHNS and CDR2 is SASEGT. Losses at the gene ends were 8 bases for V and 0 bases for J; bases not matched to a gene: 4. CDR3 DNA sequence: TGTGCCAGCGGGTGGACAGGCTCTGGGGCCAACGTCCTGACTTTC. Translated, it gives CASGWTGSGANVLTF.

This clone was seen only once. The V call is TRBV11-2, the J call TRBJ2-3; D is possibly TRBD2 (6 bases). The CDR3 consists of 14 residues. The V end was cut by 3 bases, the J end by 3 bases, with 10 bases between. CDR1 is SGHAT and CDR2 is FQNNGV in the germline V gene. The CDR3 loop is CASSLGGGTDTQYF. The CDR3 coding sequence is TGTGCCAGCAGCTTGGGGGGTGGGACAGATACGCAGTATTTT.

With regard to this clone: Other DNA variants within this sample encode the same CDR3. The rearrangement joins TRBV7-2 to TRBJ2-7, with TRBD2 identical over 10 bases. V lost 3 bases, J lost 4 bases, and 3 bases stayed unmatched. CDR1 SGHTA and CDR2 FQGNSA come from the germline V gene. CDR3 length: 14 residues. DNA for the CDR3: TGTGCCAGCAGCTTCGCTAGCGGGAGTTACGAGCAGTACTTC. It translates to CASSFASGSYEQYF.

Only a few counts were recorded for this clone. The V and J genes are TRBV5-1 and TRBJ2-7, with D possibly matching TRBD1 (5 bases). V was trimmed by 4 bases and J by 2 bases, leaving 10 bases between them. Germline V gives CDR1 SGHRS, CDR2 YFSETQ. The length of the CDR3 is 13 residues. This chain's CDR3 is CASSVDSTYEQYF. The CDR3 nucleotides are TGCGCCAGCAGCGTAGACAGTACCTACGAGCAGTACTTC.

The chain uses TRBV7-9 and TRBJ1-5; TRBD1 matches at 7 bases. From germline, CDR1 is SEHNR and CDR2 FQNEAQ (reference sequence). V was pared by 5 bases and J by 5 bases, with 9 bases of the junction left unmatched. The CDR3 sequence is 15 residues long. The CDR3 nucleotides read TGTGCCAGCAGCCCAGGGGGGCGCGAGGATCAGCCCCAGCATTTT. Translation: CASSPGGREDQPQHF.

V usage is TRBV11-2 and J usage is TRBJ2-7; the match to TRBD2 covers 9 bases. CDR1 and CDR2 (germline): SGHAT, FQNNGV. V trimming: 1 base; J trimming: 6 bases; junction bases outside the gene matches: 10. The CDR3 spans 16 residues. The CDR3 sequence: CASSLGPSGIPFEQYF. The CDR3 DNA follows: TGTGCCAGCAGCTTAGGTCCTAGCGGGATCCCTTTCGAGCAGTACTTC.

V is TRBV7-6 and J is TRBJ2-7; 15 nucleotides agree with TRBD2. Trimming removed 5 bases from V and 6 bases from J; junction bases left unmatched: 8. Germline-derived CDR1 and CDR2 are SGHVS and FNYEAQ. This CDR3 has 16 amino acids. The CDR3 coding sequence is TGTGCCAGCAGCCTCGGGCCGGGACTAGCGGGAGGCGAGCAGTACTTC. Translated, it gives CASSLGPGLAGGEQYF. Drawing the rest from reference TRBV7-6 and TRBJ2-7, the complete variable domain is GAGVSQSPRYKVTKRGQDVALRCDPISGHVSLYWYRQALGQGPEFLTYFNYEAQQDKSGLPNDRFSAERPEGSISTLTIQRTEQRDSAMYRCASSLGPGLAGGEQYFGPGTRLTVT.

This clone was detected a few times. The chain uses TRBV6-1 and TRBJ1-4; D ambiguous. The CDR3 contains 17 residues. Germline V gene lookup returns CDR1 MNHNS and CDR2 SASEGT. Trimming took off 0 bases at V and 8 bases at J, with 19 bases between the two ends. The DNA of the CDR3 is TGTGCCAGCAGTGAAGCTCTGAGGAGACCGTCCGTGGAAAAACTGTTTTTT. Translating gives CASSEALRRPSVEKLFF.

This chain links TRBV6-1 with TRBJ2-1; no definite D call. With 6 bases removed from V and 9 bases from J, the gap between germline ends came to 9 bases. The CDR3 covers 11 residues. Germline-derived CDR1 and CDR2 are MNHNS and SASEGT. CDR3 nucleotides: TGTGCCAGCAGGGAGTATAGTGAGCAGTTCTTC. Encoded protein: CASREYSEQFF.

The rearrangement links TRBV7-2 to TRBJ2-1, with 7 bases matching TRBD2. There are 15 residues in the CDR3. The J segment lost 6 bases and the V segment lost 0 bases, leaving 5 bases of the junction unmatched. Germline CDR1 SGHTA, CDR2 FQGNSA. The CDR3 DNA follows: TGTGCCAGCAGCTTAGCTGGACTAGTCTCCAATGAGCAGTTCTTC. Translation gives CASSLAGLVSNEQFF.

The chain employs TRBV30 and TRBJ1-2, with D perhaps TRBD1 (5 bases). There are 13 residues in the CDR3. Trimming left V 8 bases short and J 2 bases short, with 15 bases between. Germline CDR1 reads GTSNPN; CDR2 reads SVGIG (reference sequence). In DNA form, the CDR3 reads TGTGCCGGGGCCCAGGGAACGAACTATGGCTACACCTTC. Translation: CAGAQGTNYGYTF.

This chain connects TRBV11-2 to TRBJ2-1, with TRBD2 matching over 7 bases. The V gene's germline CDR1 is SGHAT and CDR2 FQNNGV. This CDR3 comprises 15 residues. The junction had 11 bases not matched to a gene; V was cut back by 5 bases and J by 7 bases. In nucleotides, the CDR3 is TGTGCCAGCAGCCAAACCGGGACTACGATTAATGAGCAGTTCTTC. Protein sequence: CASSQTGTTINEQFF.

The CDR3 is CASSVGAQGNTEAFF. CDR3 DNA sequence: TGTGCCAGCAGCGTAGGGGCACAGGGCAACACTGAAGCTTTCTTT. The chain is built from TRBV9 and TRBJ1-1; a possible D gene is TRBD1 (6 bases). This CDR3 region has 15 residues. Germline V gives CDR1 SGDLS, CDR2 YYNGEE. Trimming stripped 0 bases from V and 2 bases from J, with 11 bases between.

The chain carries TRBV27 and TRBJ2-3; 7 bases agree with TRBD2. The ends lost 6 bases at V and 2 bases at J; junction bases unmatched: 8. The CDR3 sequence is 15 residues long. Germline V gene sequence: CDR1 MNHEY, CDR2 SMNVEV (reference sequence). The CDR3 DNA follows: TGTGCCAGCAGGCGGGGGTTTGGGGTCACAGATACGCAGTATTTT. It yields the protein CASRRGFGVTDTQYF.

CDR3 DNA: TGCGCCAGCAGCCCCCTAGCGGGAAGCACAGATACGCAGTATTTT. Its protein is CASSPLAGSTDTQYF. The chain carries TRBV4-3 and TRBJ2-3, with 9 bases identical to TRBD2. Looked up from germline, CDR1 is LGHNA and CDR2 is YSLEER. This CDR3 is 15 amino acids long. V gave up 4 bases and J gave up 0 bases; unmatched junction bases: 2.

This clone was seen only a few times. J is TRBJ1-4 and V is TRBV29-1; D not certain. The germline V gene encodes CDR1 SQVTM and CDR2 ANQGSEA. This CDR3 has 16 residues. Trimming removed 5 bases at V and 0 bases at J, with 16 bases between. CDR3 residues: CSVLPYDTSTNEKLFF. The CDR3 nucleotides read TGCAGCGTTCTGCCGTACGACACTTCAACTAATGAAAAACTGTTTTTT. The entire variable domain, with the rest obtained from reference TRBV29-1 and TRBJ1-4, is as follows: SAVISQKPSRDICQRGTSLTIQCQVDSQVTMMFWYRQQPGQSLTLIATANQGSEATYESGFVIDKFPISRPNLTFSTLTVSNMSPEDSSIYLCSVLPYDTSTNEKLFFGSGTQLSVL.